This T cell receptor beta chain was observed in a study of blood T cell repertoires in COVID-19. In the authors' workflow: Amplified reference gene primers provided the basis for estimating nucleated cell counts. Profiled with immunoSEQ multiplex PCR; TCRdb holds only in-frame clones, not every one. V and J calls and clone size come straight from that table; D and trimming were deduced from the DNA. This table holds under 300,000 clones, approximately 78% found once. Germline V gene lookup returns CDR1 KGHSH and CDR2 LQKENI. Unmatched junction bases numbered 8, after V lost 3 bases and J lost 8 bases. This CDR3 comprises 14 residues. This clone was seen more than once but under ten times.

The specimen was peripheral blood. The V gene is TRBV18, the J gene TRBJ1-1; 8 bases are shared with TRBD1. The receptor's source is a woman aged 55-75 years with active or convalescent COVID-19. CDR3 residues: CASSPSGTGGEAFF. In nucleotides, the CDR3 is TGTGCCAGCTCACCCTCCGGGACAGGCGGAGAAGCTTTCTTT.